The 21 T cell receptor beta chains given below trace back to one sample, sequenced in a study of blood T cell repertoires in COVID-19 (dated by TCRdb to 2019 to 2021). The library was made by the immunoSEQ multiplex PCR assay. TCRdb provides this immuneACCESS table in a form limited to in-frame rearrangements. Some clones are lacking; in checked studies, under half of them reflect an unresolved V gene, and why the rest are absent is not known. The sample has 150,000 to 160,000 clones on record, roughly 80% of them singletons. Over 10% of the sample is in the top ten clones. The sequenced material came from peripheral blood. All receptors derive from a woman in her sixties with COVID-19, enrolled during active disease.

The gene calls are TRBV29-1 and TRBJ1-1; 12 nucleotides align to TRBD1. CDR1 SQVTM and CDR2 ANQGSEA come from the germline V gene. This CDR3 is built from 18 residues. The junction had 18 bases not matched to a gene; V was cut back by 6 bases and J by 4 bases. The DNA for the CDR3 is TGCAGCGTCGGGGGCGATCCGGGACAGGGGGCGGGGAGCACTGAAGCTTTCTTT. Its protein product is CSVGGDPGQGAGSTEAFF.

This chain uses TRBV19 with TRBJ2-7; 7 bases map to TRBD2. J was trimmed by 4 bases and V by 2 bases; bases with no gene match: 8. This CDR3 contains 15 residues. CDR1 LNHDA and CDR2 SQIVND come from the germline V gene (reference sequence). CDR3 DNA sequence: TGTGCCAGTAGTATACTAGCGGAGAGAGGTTACGAGCAGTACTTC. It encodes CASSILAERGYEQYF.

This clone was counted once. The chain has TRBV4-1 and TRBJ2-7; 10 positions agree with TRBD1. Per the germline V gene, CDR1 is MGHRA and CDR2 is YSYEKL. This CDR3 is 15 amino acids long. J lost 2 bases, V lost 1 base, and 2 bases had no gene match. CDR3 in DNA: TGCGCCAGCAGCCAAGTAGGACAGGGGGCCTACGAGCAGTACGTC. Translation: CASSQVGQGAYEQYV.

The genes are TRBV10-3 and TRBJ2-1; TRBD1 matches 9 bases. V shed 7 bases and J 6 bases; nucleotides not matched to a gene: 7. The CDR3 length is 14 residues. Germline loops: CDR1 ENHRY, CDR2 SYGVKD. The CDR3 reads CAIKETGGSNEQFF. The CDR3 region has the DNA TGTGCCATCAAGGAGACAGGGGGTTCCAATGAGCAGTTCTTC.

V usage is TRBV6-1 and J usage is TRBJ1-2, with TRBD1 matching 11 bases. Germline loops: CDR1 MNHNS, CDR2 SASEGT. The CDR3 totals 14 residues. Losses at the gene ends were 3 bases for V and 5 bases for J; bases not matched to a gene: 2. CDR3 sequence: CASSEGQGGYGYTF. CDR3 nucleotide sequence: TGTGCCAGCAGTGAGGGACAGGGGGGGTATGGCTACACCTTC.

The CDR3 reads CASSKELIYEQYF. CDR3 nucleotides: TGTGCCAGCAGTAAAGAACTGATCTACGAGCAGTACTTC. This chain uses TRBV6-2 or TRBV6-3 with TRBJ2-7; the D is unclear. Deletions cut 5 bases from V and 3 bases from J, with 11 bases between. Germline V CDR1 and CDR2: MNHEY, SVGEGT. This CDR3 has 13 amino acids.

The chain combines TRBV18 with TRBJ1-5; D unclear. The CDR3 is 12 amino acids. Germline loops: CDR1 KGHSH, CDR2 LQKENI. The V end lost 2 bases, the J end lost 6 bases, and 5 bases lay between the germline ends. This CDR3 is CASSPGLQPQHF. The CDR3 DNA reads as TGTGCCAGCTCACCAGGGCTTCAGCCCCAGCATTTT.

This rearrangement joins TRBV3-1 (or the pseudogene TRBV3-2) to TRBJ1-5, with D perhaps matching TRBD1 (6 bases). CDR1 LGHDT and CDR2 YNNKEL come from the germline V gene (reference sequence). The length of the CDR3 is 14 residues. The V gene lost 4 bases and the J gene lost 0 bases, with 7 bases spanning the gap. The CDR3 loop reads CASSPRGSNQPQHF. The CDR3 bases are TGTGCCAGCAGCCCCAGGGGTAGCAATCAGCCCCAGCATTTT.

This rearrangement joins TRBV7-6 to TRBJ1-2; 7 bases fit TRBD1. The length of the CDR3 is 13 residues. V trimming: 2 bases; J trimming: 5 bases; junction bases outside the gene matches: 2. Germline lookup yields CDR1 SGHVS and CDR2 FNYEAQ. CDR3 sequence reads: CASSLQQGYGYTF. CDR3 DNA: TGTGCCAGCAGCTTACAACAGGGGTATGGCTACACCTTC.

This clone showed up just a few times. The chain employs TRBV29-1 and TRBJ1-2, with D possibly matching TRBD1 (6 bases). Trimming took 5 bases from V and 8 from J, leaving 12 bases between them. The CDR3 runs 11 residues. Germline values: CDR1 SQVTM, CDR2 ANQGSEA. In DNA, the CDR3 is TGCAGCGTTATACAGGGTGGAGGCTACACCTTC. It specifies CSVIQGGGYTF.

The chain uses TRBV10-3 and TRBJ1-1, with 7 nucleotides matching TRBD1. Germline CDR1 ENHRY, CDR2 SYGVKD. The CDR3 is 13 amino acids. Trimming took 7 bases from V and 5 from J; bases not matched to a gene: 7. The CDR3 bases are TGTGCCATCAAAGAGGGGGCGAGGACTGAAGCTTTCTTT. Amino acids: CAIKEGARTEAFF.

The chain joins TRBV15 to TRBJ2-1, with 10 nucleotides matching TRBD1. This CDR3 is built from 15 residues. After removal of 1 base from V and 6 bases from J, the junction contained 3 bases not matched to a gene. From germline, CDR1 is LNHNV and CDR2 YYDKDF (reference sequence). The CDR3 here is CATSRGGQGTNEQFF. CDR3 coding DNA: TGTGCCACCAGCAGAGGGGGACAGGGGACCAATGAGCAGTTCTTC.

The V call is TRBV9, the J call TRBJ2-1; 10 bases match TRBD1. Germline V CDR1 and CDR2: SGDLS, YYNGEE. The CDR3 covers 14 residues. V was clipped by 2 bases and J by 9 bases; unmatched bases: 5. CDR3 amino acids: CASSVGTGEGEQFF. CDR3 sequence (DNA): TGTGCCAGCAGCGTCGGGACAGGGGAGGGTGAGCAGTTCTTC.

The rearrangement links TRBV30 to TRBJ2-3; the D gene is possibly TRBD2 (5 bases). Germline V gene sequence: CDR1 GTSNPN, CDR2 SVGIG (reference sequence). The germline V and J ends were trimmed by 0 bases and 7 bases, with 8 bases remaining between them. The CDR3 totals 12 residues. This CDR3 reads CAWSVSSNTQYF. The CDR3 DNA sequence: TGTGCCTGGAGTGTATCTAGCAATACGCAGTATTTT.

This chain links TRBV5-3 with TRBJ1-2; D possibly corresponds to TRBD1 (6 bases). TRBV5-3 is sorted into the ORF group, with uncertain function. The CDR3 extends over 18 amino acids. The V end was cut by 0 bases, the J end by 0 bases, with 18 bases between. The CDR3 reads CARSLATGGSFTNYGYTF. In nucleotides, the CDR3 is TGTGCCAGAAGCTTGGCCACGGGGGGCAGTTTCACTAACTATGGCTACACCTTC.

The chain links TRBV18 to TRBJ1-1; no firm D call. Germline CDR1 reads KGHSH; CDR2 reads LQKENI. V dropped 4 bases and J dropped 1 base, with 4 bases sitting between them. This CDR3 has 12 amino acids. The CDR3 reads CASSQQNTEAFF. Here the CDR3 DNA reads TGTGCCAGCTCACAACAGAACACTGAAGCTTTCTTT. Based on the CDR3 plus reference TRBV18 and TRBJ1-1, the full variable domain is NAGVMQNPRHLVRRRGQEARLRCSPMKGHSHVYWYRQLPEEGLKFMVYLQKENIIDESGMPKERFSAEFPKEGPSILRIQQVVRGDSAAYFCASSQQNTEAFFGQGTRLTVV.

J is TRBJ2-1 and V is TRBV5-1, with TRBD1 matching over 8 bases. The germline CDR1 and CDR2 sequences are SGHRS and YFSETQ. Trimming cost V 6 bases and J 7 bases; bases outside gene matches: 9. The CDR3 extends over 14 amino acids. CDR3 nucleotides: TGCGCCAGCACCCCGGACAGGGAAGGGAATGAGCAGTTCTTC. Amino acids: CASTPDREGNEQFF.

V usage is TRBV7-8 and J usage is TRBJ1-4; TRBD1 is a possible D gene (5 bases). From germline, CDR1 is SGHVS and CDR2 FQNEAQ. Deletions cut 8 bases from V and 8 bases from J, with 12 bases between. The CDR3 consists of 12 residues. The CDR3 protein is CASSRGNEKLFF. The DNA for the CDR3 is TGTGCCAGCTCTAGGGGAAACGAAAAACTGTTTTTT.

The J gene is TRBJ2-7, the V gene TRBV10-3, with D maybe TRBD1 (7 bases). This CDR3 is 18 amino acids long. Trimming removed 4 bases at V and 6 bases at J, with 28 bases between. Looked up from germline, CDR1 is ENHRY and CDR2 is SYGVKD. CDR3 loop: CAISGTPRGRGQRVEQYV. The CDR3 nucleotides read TGTGCCATCAGTGGGACTCCGCGGGGAAGGGGGCAACGGGTCGAGCAGTACGTC.

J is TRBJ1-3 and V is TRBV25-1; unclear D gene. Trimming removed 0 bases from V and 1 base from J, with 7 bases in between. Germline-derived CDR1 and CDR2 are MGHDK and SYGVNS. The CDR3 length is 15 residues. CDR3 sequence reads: CASSEYGSSGNTIYF. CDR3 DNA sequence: TGTGCCAGCAGTGAATATGGCAGTTCTGGAAACACCATATATTTT. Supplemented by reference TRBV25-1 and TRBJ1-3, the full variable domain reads EADIYQTPRYLVIGTGKKITLECSQTMGHDKMYWYQQDPGMELHLIHYSYGVNSTEKGDLSSESTVSRIRTEHFPLTLESARPSHTSQYLCASSEYGSSGNTIYFGEGSWLTVV.

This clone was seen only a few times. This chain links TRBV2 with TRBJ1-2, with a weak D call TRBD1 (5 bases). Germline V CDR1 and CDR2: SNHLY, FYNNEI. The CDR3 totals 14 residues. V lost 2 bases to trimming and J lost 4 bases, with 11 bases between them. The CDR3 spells CASSELGTGYGYTF. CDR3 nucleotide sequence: TGTGCCAGCAGTGAATTGGGGACTGGCTATGGCTACACCTTC.